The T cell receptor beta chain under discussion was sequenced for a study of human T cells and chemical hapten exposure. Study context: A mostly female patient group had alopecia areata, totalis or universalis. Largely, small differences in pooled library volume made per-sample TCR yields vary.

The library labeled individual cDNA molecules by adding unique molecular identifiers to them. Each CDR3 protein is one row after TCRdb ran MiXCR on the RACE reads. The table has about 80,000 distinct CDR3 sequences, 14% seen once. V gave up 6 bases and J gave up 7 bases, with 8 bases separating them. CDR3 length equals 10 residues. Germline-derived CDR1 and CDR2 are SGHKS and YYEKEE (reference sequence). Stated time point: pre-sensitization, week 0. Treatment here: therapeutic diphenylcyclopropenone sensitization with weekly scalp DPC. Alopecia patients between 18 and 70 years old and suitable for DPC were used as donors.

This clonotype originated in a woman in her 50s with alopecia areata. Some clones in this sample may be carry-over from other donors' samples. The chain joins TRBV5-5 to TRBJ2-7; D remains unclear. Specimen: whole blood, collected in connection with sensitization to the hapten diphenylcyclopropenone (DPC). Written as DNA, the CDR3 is TGTGCCAGCAAATCAACGGAGCAGTACTTC. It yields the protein CASKSTEQYF.